The text below deals with one T cell receptor (beta chain). Its cognate antigen is unknown. This sample also contains other DNA sequences that code for the same CDR3. The data derive from a study of shared clonotypes between healthy human individuals. Overall study findings and caveats: When compared with the clonotypes that were shared by all four sorted-subset donors, the non-shared clonotypes turned out to have lower generation probabilities.

CD45RO-negative, CCR7-selected cells formed the naive CD8 fraction, which excluded terminally differentiated effector memory CD45RA+ cells. Generated by immunoSEQ multiplex PCR, the TCRdb table keeps only in-frame clones and is missing some. The sample comprises about 2 million clones, about 95% of which are singletons, and 1.1% rests with the top ten. The origin of this receptor is a young man in good health. Input material: naive CD8+ T cells sorted from blood.

CDR3 bases: TGTGCCATCAGTGAGCCCTCCTACGAGCAGTACTTC. This encodes CAISEPSYEQYF. This sequence joins TRBV10-3 and TRBJ2-7; no firm D call. Germline V gene sequence: CDR1 ENHRY, CDR2 SYGVKD. CDR3 length: 12 amino acids. Trimming removed 2 bases at V and 0 bases at J, with 2 bases between.